This T cell receptor beta chain derives from a study of OX40 agonist ivuxolimab in advanced cancers. V was trimmed by 0 bases and J by 1 base, leaving 10 bases between them. CDR3 length equals 16 residues. CDR1 and CDR2 from the germline V gene are MGHRA and YSYEKL. Relative to its sample, this clone is medium-sized. The antigen is not known. Generated by immunoSEQ multiplex PCR, the TCRdb table keeps only in-frame clones and is missing some. Here the sample spans 10,000 to 15,000 clones, more than 75% being singletons. The study's findings and limits: The CD4+ and CD8+ T cells in the blood had expanded clonally by week 6 at 0.1 to 3.0 mg/kg. CD8+ T cells were the subset that, on average, had more expanded clones than CD4+.

This receptor was identified in an adult with an advanced solid tumor such as melanoma, head and neck, liver or kidney cancer. This specimen was CD4+ or CD8+ T cells sorted from blood, taken in a trial of the OX40 agonist ivuxolimab. The V call is TRBV4-1, the J call TRBJ2-1, with a weak D call TRBD2 (6 bases). CDR3 sequence reads: CASSQDVRDSYNEQFF. As DNA, the CDR3 is TGCGCCAGCAGCCAAGATGTGCGGGATTCCTACAATGAGCAGTTCTTC.